One sample yielded the 27 T cell receptor beta chains listed below, sequenced in a study of T cell responses to AZD1222 COVID-19 vaccine. Sequencing was performed with immunoSEQ multiplex PCR; in TCRdb, only in-frame clones are kept and a portion is missing. There are tens of thousands of clones in the sample; about 88% occur only once, and about 7.1% lies in the top ten. The sequences come from peripheral blood, collected 28 days after the second AZD1222 dose. All receptors come from an adult who received the AZD1222 COVID-19 vaccine.

V and J are TRBV7-8 and TRBJ2-2; D remains ambiguous. The CDR3 consists of 15 residues. Germline V lookup: CDR1 SGHVS, CDR2 FQNEAQ. V lost 2 bases and J lost 3, with 10 bases in between. In DNA form, the CDR3 reads TGTGCCAGCAGCTTAAGCGTCGCGGACACCGGGGAGCTGTTTTTT. Translation gives CASSLSVADTGELFF.

The V gene is TRBV5-1, the J gene TRBJ1-1; 8 bases line up with TRBD1. CDR3 length: 14 amino acids. Germline lookup yields CDR1 SGHRS and CDR2 YFSETQ. The V segment lost 6 bases and the J segment 11 bases; nucleotides outside the gene matches: 15. CDR3 residues: CASTSGGQWTGAFF. For the CDR3, the DNA is TGCGCCAGCACCTCAGGGGGACAGTGGACAGGGGCTTTCTTT.

The chain is built from TRBV6-5 and TRBJ2-7; TRBD1 is a possible D gene (5 bases). V gave up 4 bases and J gave up 8 bases, with 15 bases separating them. Germline CDR1 MNHEY, CDR2 SVGAGI. The CDR3 spans 13 residues. The CDR3 is CASSSGQGPKQYF. The CDR3 DNA reads as TGTGCCAGCAGTTCTGGGCAGGGCCCAAAGCAGTACTTC.

Comments on this clone: In the same sample, other DNA sequences code for this CDR3. This sequence joins TRBV6-4 and TRBJ2-1; TRBD2 matches at 11 bases. There are 15 residues in the CDR3. The V and J ends lost 2 bases and 4 bases, in that order; junction bases with no gene match: 1. Germline V gene data show CDR1 as MRHNA and CDR2 as SNTAGT. The CDR3 reads CASSDTSGSYNEQFF. CDR3 coding DNA: TGTGCCAGCAGTGACACTAGCGGGAGTTACAATGAGCAGTTCTTC.

V is TRBV7-9 and J is TRBJ1-1, with D perhaps TRBD1 (6 bases). Trimming left V 8 bases short and J 6 bases short, with 13 bases between. The CDR3 length is 12 residues. Germline V gene sequence: CDR1 SEHNR, CDR2 FQNEAQ (reference sequence). The CDR3 region has the DNA TGTGCCAGCGGGAAGGGGGTACCTGAAGCTTTCTTT. It codes for CASGKGVPEAFF.

This chain links TRBV2 with TRBJ1-3, with D possibly being TRBD1 (5 bases). Trimming shortened V by 6 bases and J by 0 bases, and 12 bases separated the two germline ends. CDR3 length: 15 amino acids. From germline, CDR1 is SNHLY and CDR2 FYNNEI. The chain's CDR3 is CASSLDSFSGNTIYF. CDR3 in DNA: TGTGCCAGCAGCCTCGACAGCTTCTCTGGAAACACCATATATTTT.

The chain has TRBV6-6 and TRBJ1-1; possibly TRBD1 for D (5 bases). Deletions cut 10 bases from V and 4 bases from J, with 13 bases between. This CDR3 spans 12 amino acids. Germline CDR1 is MNHNY and CDR2 is SVGAGI (reference sequence). The CDR3, as DNA: TGTGCCACAGCGGCAGGGCGCACTGAAGCTTTCTTT. This gives the protein CATAAGRTEAFF.

The chain couples TRBV4-1 to TRBJ2-3; D gene unclear. This CDR3 region has 13 residues. V shed 5 bases and J shed 0 bases, with 6 bases lying between them. Germline V lookup: CDR1 MGHRA, CDR2 YSYEKL. This CDR3 reads CASSTESTDTQYF. The CDR3 DNA reads TGCGCCAGCAGCACGGAAAGCACAGATACGCAGTATTTT.

The V and J genes are TRBV6-6 and TRBJ2-3; tentative D call: TRBD1 (6 bases). Germline V gene data show CDR1 as MNHNY and CDR2 as SVGAGI (reference sequence). This CDR3 is 14 amino acids long. V gave up 6 bases and J gave up 2 bases, with 12 bases separating them. CDR3: CASSLGGYTDTQYF. The CDR3 nucleotides read TGTGCCAGCAGCCTAGGGGGATACACAGATACGCAGTATTTT.

The gene calls are TRBV2 and TRBJ1-4, with D unclear. V lost 10 bases and J lost 0, with 9 bases in between. Germline V gene data show CDR1 as SNHLY and CDR2 as FYNNEI. This CDR3 comprises 13 residues. CDR3 amino acids: CATQTATNEKLFF. The CDR3 DNA reads as TGTGCCACCCAGACGGCAACTAATGAAAAACTGTTTTTT.

The chain carries TRBV27 and TRBJ2-5; 15 bases agree with TRBD2. With V trimmed by 5 bases and J by 7 bases, 8 bases remained unmatched. The germline gives CDR1 MNHEY, CDR2 SMNVEV (reference sequence). The CDR3 totals 16 residues. CDR3: CASSGGTSGRSPTQYF. The CDR3 nucleotides are TGTGCCAGCAGTGGAGGGACTAGCGGGAGGTCCCCGACCCAGTACTTC.

The gene calls are TRBV6-6 and TRBJ1-2; weak D call: TRBD1 (6 bases). The V end lost 4 bases, the J end lost 3 bases, and 15 bases lay between the germline ends. The length of the CDR3 is 15 residues. CDR1 is MNHNY, CDR2 SVGAGI, per germline (reference sequence). CDR3: CASSSPGGRDYGYTF. The CDR3 nucleotides are TGTGCCAGCAGTTCCCCTGGGGGGCGCGACTATGGCTACACCTTC.

The chain joins TRBV24-1 to TRBJ1-2; D not certain. Trimming removed 2 bases from V and 6 bases from J, with 6 bases in between. The germline CDR1 and CDR2 sequences are KGHDR and SFDVKD. The CDR3 length is 12 residues. The CDR3 spells CATSDSENGYTF. CDR3 nucleotides: TGTGCCACCAGTGATTCTGAGAATGGCTACACCTTC.

The chain employs TRBV28 and TRBJ1-2; 10 nucleotides match TRBD1. This CDR3 region has 14 residues. J gave up 4 bases and V 6 bases, and 5 bases lay outside the gene matches. Germline CDR1 MDHEN, CDR2 SYDVKM. In DNA, the CDR3 is TGTGCCAGCAGCACGACAGGGGGCGCCTATGGCTACACCTTC. The encoded protein is CASSTTGGAYGYTF.

This clone occurred a few times. This sequence joins TRBV6-6 and TRBJ2-1, with 13 bases fitting TRBD2. The CDR3 spans 16 residues. From germline, CDR1 is MNHNY and CDR2 SVGAGI (reference sequence). Trimming removed 7 bases from V and 7 bases from J; junction bases left unmatched: 10. The CDR3 DNA is TGTGCCAGCAAAGTGCCGGGACTAGCGGGAAGAAATGAGCAGTTCTTC. Protein: CASKVPGLAGRNEQFF.

For the CDR3, the DNA is TGTGCCAGCTCACCACCGTTGGAGACTGAAGCTTTCTTT. Translation gives CASSPPLETEAFF. The chain combines TRBV18 with TRBJ1-1, with D hard to call. The CDR3 is made up of 13 amino acids. CDR1 and CDR2 from the germline V gene are KGHSH and LQKENI. Trimming left V 0 bases short and J 5 bases short, with 7 bases between.

The V and J genes are TRBV2 and TRBJ1-2; D is uncertain. Germline CDR1 and CDR2: SNHLY and FYNNEI. V was trimmed by 3 bases and J by 4 bases, leaving 6 bases between them. CDR3 length: 12 amino acids. The CDR3 spells CASSENSYGYTF. The CDR3 DNA sequence: TGTGCCAGCAGTGAGAACAGCTATGGCTACACCTTC.

V gene TRBV5-6 combines with J gene TRBJ2-1; a weak D match, TRBD1 (5 bases). CDR1 is SGHDT and CDR2 is YYEEEE in the germline V gene. CDR3 length: 13 residues. Trimming shortened V by 4 bases and J by 4 bases, and 9 bases separated the two germline ends. CDR3 bases: TGTGCCAGCAGCCTGAGGACATACAATGAGCAGTTCTTC. This sequence encodes CASSLRTYNEQFF.

The V call is TRBV3-1 (or the pseudogene TRBV3-2), the J call TRBJ2-7, with TRBD2 as a possible D gene (7 bases). V lost 4 bases, J lost 2 bases, and 12 bases lay in between. Germline V gene data show CDR1 as LGHDT and CDR2 as YNNKEL (reference sequence). CDR3 size: 14 residues. CDR3 residues: CASSREGGAYEQYF. The CDR3 DNA follows: TGTGCCAGCAGCCGAGAGGGGGGGGCCTACGAGCAGTACTTC.

The rearrangement uses TRBV18 and TRBJ1-5; D is possibly TRBD1 (6 bases). The V end was cut by 6 bases, the J end by 6 bases, with 12 bases between. The length of the CDR3 is 13 residues. Germline V gives CDR1 KGHSH, CDR2 LQKENI. The CDR3 is CASSLDRTQPQHF. CDR3 nucleotide sequence: TGTGCCAGCTCTCTTGACAGGACTCAGCCCCAGCATTTT.

The chain's CDR3 is CASREGTSGISYNEQFF. In nucleotides, the CDR3 is TGCGCCAGCAGAGAGGGGACTAGCGGGATTTCCTACAATGAGCAGTTCTTC. V is TRBV5-1 and J is TRBJ2-1; TRBD2 agrees at 13 bases. The ends lost 5 bases at V and 1 base at J; junction bases unmatched: 6. This CDR3 region has 17 residues. Germline V gives CDR1 SGHRS, CDR2 YFSETQ.

This clone was detected once. V usage is TRBV5-4 and J usage is TRBJ2-5, with 11 bases identical to TRBD1. The V gene end was trimmed by 6 bases and the J gene end by 5 bases; junction bases not matched to a gene: 12. CDR1 and CDR2 (germline): SGHNT, YYREEE (reference sequence). The CDR3 length is 16 residues. CDR3 coding DNA: TGTGCCAGCAACAGACTCGGACAGGGGGCGGTGGAGACCCAGTACTTC. Residues: CASNRLGQGAVETQYF.

The J gene is TRBJ1-5, the V gene TRBV28; TRBD1 is a possible D gene (5 bases). Trimming removed 6 bases at V and 7 bases at J, with 10 bases between. Per the germline V gene, CDR1 is MDHEN and CDR2 is SYDVKM. This CDR3 spans 12 amino acids. CDR3 loop: CASSDGTQPQHF. CDR3 sequence (DNA): TGTGCCAGCAGCGACGGGACGCAGCCCCAGCATTTT.

This rearrangement joins TRBV19 to TRBJ1-2; no firm D call. V dropped 1 base and J dropped 4 bases, with 16 bases sitting between them. The germline CDR1 and CDR2 sequences are LNHDA and SQIVND (reference sequence). The CDR3 sequence is 16 residues long. Here the CDR3 DNA reads TGTGCCAGTAGTATAGCAGCAGAGCTTCATTCCTATGGCTACACCTTC. Protein product: CASSIAAELHSYGYTF. The whole variable domain, filled in from reference TRBV19 and TRBJ1-2, reads DGGITQSPKYLFRKEGQNVTLSCEQNLNHDAMYWYRQDPGQGLRLIYYSQIVNDFQKGDIAEGYSVSREKKESFPLTVTSAQKNPTAFYLCASSIAAELHSYGYTFGSGTRLTVV.

This rearrangement joins TRBV5-1 to TRBJ2-3, with TRBD2 identical over 13 bases. Trimming removed 4 bases from V and 4 bases from J; junction bases left unmatched: 3. The CDR3 loop spans 15 amino acids. Germline values: CDR1 SGHRS, CDR2 YFSETQ. The CDR3 reads CASSALAGGADTQYF. The CDR3 nucleotides are TGCGCCAGCAGCGCACTAGCGGGAGGGGCAGATACGCAGTATTTT.

This clone was detected only a few times. The chain carries TRBV18 and TRBJ2-5; D may be TRBD2 (5 bases). The V gene lost 1 base and the J gene lost 2 bases, with 11 bases spanning the gap. Germline lookup yields CDR1 KGHSH and CDR2 LQKENI. CDR3 length equals 15 residues. CDR3 in DNA: TGTGCCAGCTCACCACAGACGGGAACTCAAGAGACCCAGTACTTC. Protein: CASSPQTGTQETQYF.

The chain uses TRBV12-3 or TRBV12-4 and TRBJ1-5; possible D gene TRBD1, 5 bases. The CDR3 covers 12 residues. V was trimmed by 6 bases and J by 9 bases, leaving 12 bases between them. The CDR3 bases are TGTGCCAGCAGCGATACTGGGGGGCCCCAGCATTTT. Its translation: CASSDTGGPQHF.